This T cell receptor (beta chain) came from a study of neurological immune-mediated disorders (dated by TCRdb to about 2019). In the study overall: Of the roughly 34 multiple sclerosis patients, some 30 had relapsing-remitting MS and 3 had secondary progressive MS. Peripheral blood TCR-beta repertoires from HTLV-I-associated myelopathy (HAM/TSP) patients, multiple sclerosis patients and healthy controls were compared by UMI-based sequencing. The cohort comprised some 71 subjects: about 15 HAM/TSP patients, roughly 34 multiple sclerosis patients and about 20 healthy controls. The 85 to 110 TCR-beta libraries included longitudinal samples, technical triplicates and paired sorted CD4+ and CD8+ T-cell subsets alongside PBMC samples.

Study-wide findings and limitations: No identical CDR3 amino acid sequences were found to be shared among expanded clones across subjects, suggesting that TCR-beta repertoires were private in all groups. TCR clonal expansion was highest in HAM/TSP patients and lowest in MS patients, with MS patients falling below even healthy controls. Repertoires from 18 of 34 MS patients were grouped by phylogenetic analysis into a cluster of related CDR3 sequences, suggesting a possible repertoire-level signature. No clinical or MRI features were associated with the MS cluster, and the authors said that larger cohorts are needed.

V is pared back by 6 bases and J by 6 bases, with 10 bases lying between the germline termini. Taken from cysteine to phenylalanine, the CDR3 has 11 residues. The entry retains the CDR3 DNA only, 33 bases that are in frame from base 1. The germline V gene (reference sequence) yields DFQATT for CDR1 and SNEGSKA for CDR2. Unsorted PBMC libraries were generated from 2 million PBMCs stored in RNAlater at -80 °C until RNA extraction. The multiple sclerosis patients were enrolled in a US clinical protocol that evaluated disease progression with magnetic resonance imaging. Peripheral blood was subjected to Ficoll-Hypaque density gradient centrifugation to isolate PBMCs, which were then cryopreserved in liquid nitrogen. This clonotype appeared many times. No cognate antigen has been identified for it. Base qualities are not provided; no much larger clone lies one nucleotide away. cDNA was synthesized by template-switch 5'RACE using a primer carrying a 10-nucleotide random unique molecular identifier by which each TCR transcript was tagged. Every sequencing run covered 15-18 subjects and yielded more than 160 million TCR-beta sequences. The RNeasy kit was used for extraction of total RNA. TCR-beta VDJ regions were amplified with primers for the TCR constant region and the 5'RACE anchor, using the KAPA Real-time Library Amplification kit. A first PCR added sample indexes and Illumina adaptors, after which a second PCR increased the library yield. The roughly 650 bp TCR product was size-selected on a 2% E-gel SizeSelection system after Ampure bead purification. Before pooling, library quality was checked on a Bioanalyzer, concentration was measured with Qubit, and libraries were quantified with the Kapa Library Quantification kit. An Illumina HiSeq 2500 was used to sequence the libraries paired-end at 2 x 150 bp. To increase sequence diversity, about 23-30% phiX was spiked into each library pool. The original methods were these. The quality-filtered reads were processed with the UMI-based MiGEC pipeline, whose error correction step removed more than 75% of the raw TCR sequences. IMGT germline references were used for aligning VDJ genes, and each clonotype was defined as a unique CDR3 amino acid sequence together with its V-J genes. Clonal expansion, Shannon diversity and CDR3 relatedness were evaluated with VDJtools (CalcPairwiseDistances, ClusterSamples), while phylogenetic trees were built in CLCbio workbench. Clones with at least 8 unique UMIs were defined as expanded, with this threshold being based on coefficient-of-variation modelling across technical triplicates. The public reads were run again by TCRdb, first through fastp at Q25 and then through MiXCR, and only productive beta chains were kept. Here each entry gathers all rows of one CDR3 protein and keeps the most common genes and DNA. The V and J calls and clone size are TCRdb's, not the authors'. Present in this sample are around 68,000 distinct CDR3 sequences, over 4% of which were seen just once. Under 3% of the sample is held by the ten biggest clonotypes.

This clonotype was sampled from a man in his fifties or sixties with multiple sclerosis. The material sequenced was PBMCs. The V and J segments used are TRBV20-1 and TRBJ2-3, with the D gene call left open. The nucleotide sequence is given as TGCAGTGCAAGGATCGCGGATACGCAGTATTTT. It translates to CSARIADTQYF.